This TCR beta chain was found in a study of blood T cell repertoires in COVID-19. About the research overall: The United States, Italy and Spain supplied acute and convalescent COVID-19 samples. Nucleic acid was either cDNA or gDNA, and it came from T cells, B-cell-depleted T cells, or PBMCs.

CDR3 length: 15 amino acids. The ends lost 2 bases at V and 5 bases at J; junction bases unmatched: 6. Per germline, CDR1 ENHRY and CDR2 SYGVKD. In the original processing: By means of reference gene primer amplification, nucleated cell counts were estimated. Sequenced by immunoSEQ multiplex PCR; TCRdb stores in-frame clones only, minus some. From that table come the V and J calls and clone size; the DNA was used to work out D and trimming. The table includes 30,000 or so clones, approximately 93% detected once. The rearrangement links TRBV10-3 to TRBJ2-5, with 9 bases that match TRBD1. Sequencing used peripheral blood. The sequence came from a male donor with active COVID-19. The CDR3, as DNA: TGTGCCATCAGTGAGGGGACAGGGAACCTGGAGACCCAGTACTTC. Its translation: CAISEGTGNLETQYF.